Each of the 31 T cell receptor beta chains below was sequenced from the same sample in a study of memory CD4+ T cells and cytomegalovirus serostatus. The assay was immunoSEQ multiplex PCR, and TCRdb's table has in-frame clones only and misses some. The table records roughly 45,000 clones, approximately 84% of them present only once. Single viable CD3+CD4+CD8-CD45RO+ cells were sorted as the memory CD4+ T cells. The sample taken for sequencing was memory CD4+ T cells from blood. Receptors originate from an adult in good health and CMV-seronegative.

The rearrangement joins TRBV11-3 to TRBJ1-5; D gene unclear. Germline-derived CDR1 and CDR2 are SGHNT and YENEEA. CDR3 length: 13 residues. V was trimmed by 3 bases and J by 8 bases, leaving 11 bases between them. CDR3 protein: CASSFVNGEPQHF. CDR3 nucleotides: TGTGCCAGCAGCTTTGTGAACGGGGAGCCCCAGCATTTT.

This clone showed up just a few times. J is TRBJ2-6 and V is TRBV28, with TRBD1 matching over 11 bases. Germline-derived CDR1 and CDR2 are MDHEN and SYDVKM. The CDR3 covers 21 residues. V lost 3 bases to trimming and J lost 3 bases; unmatched junction nucleotides: 16. CDR3 bases: TGTGCCAGCAGTTTCCAGGGTCTGGGGACAGGGGGGAGAAGTGGGGCCAACGTCCTGACTTTC. It specifies CASSFQGLGTGGRSGANVLTF.

The chain links TRBV5-1 to TRBJ2-2; D remains ambiguous. The CDR3 has 16 amino acids. Germline V gene sequence: CDR1 SGHRS, CDR2 YFSETQ. With 4 bases removed from V and 6 bases from J, the gap between germline ends came to 19 bases. CDR3 sequence (DNA): TGCGCCAGCAGCCCGCACCCCGGTGGGCGCGCCGGGGAGCTGTTTTTT. It is translated as CASSPHPGGRAGELFF.

This chain links TRBV7-9 with TRBJ2-1; TRBD2 agrees at 8 bases. V lost 5 bases, J lost 10 bases, and 7 bases stayed unmatched. Germline CDR1 reads SEHNR; CDR2 reads FQNEAQ (reference sequence). This CDR3 contains 13 residues. For the CDR3, the DNA is TGTGCCAGCAGCAAGAGCGGGGGTCGGGAGCAGTTCTTC. Its protein is CASSKSGGREQFF.

J is TRBJ2-1 and V is TRBV19, with 7 bases that match TRBD1. CDR1 is LNHDA, CDR2 SQIVND, per germline (reference sequence). The CDR3 is 15 residues long. V was clipped by 6 bases and J by 1 base; unmatched bases: 6. This CDR3 is CASRQDRSSYNEQFF. CDR3 bases: TGTGCCAGTAGGCAGGACAGGTCTTCCTACAATGAGCAGTTCTTC.

This clone was seen just once. The chain has TRBV14 and TRBJ2-1; D gene uncertain. Deletions cut 1 base from V and 2 bases from J, with 12 bases between. Germline assignment: CDR1 SGHDN and CDR2 FVKESK. The CDR3 runs to 16 residues. The CDR3, as DNA: TGTGCCAGCAGCCAAGGGTTGCTACGGGCCTACAATGAGCAGTTCTTC. Its translation is CASSQGLLRAYNEQFF.

The V call is TRBV6-5, the J call TRBJ2-1; D might be TRBD1 (7 bases). Trimming pared 6 bases from V and 7 bases from J, leaving 16 bases between. Germline CDR1 reads MNHEY; CDR2 reads SVGAGI. This CDR3 spans 14 amino acids. CDR3 nucleotides: TGTGCCAGCAGCCCCGGGGGCAGGGGGAATGAGCAGTTCTTC. Translated: CASSPGGRGNEQFF.

This clone was recorded a few times. The chain couples TRBV7-9 to TRBJ1-1; D might be TRBD1 (5 bases). The germline CDR1 and CDR2 sequences are SEHNR and FQNEAQ (reference sequence). The CDR3 length is 14 residues. V was shortened by 0 bases and J by 6 bases, with 11 bases between the two germline ends. The CDR3 spells CASSLALGEAEAFF. Written as DNA, the CDR3 is TGTGCCAGCAGCTTAGCCTTAGGGGAAGCTGAAGCTTTCTTT.

The gene calls are TRBV7-9 and TRBJ2-7; D is perhaps TRBD2 (5 bases). Trimming took off 3 bases at V and 7 bases at J, with 10 bases between the two ends. Germline V gives CDR1 SEHNR, CDR2 FQNEAQ (reference sequence). CDR3 length: 12 residues. CDR3 region: CASSLEVGEQYF. The CDR3 region has the DNA TGTGCCAGCAGCTTGGAGGTGGGAGAGCAGTACTTC.

The V and J genes are TRBV6-6 and TRBJ2-7; TRBD2 aligns across 8 bases. V lost 6 bases, J lost 2 bases, and 9 bases stayed unmatched. This CDR3 region has 15 residues. CDR1 and CDR2 from the germline V gene are MNHNY and SVGAGI (reference sequence). The CDR3 DNA sequence: TGTGCCAGCAGGCCCTTTGCGGGGGGCGCCTACGAGCAGTACTTC. It translates to CASRPFAGGAYEQYF.

The chain has TRBV4-1 and TRBJ2-3; 8 bases map to TRBD1. Losses at the gene ends were 4 bases for V and 5 bases for J; bases not matched to a gene: 8. Germline CDR1 is MGHRA and CDR2 is YSYEKL. The CDR3 is 15 residues long. DNA of the CDR3: TGCGCCAGCAGCCTGCGACAGGGGATTGGAGATACGCAGTATTTT. Amino acids: CASSLRQGIGDTQYF.

The chain recombines TRBV5-4 with TRBJ2-2, with no clear D. Trimming took 5 bases from V and 0 from J, leaving 5 bases between them. The CDR3 spans 13 residues. The V gene's germline CDR1 is SGHNT and CDR2 YYREEE (reference sequence). The CDR3 nucleotides are TGTGCCAGCAGAACCGCGAACACCGGGGAGCTGTTTTTT. Its translation is CASRTANTGELFF. The whole variable domain, filled in from reference TRBV5-4 and TRBJ2-2, reads ETGVTQSPTHLIKTRGQQVTLRCSSQSGHNTVSWYQQALGQGPQFIFQYYREEENGRGNFPPRFSGLQFPNYSSELNVNALELDDSALYLCASRTANTGELFFGEGSRLTVL.

V and J are TRBV7-9 and TRBJ1-6, with D perhaps matching TRBD1 (6 bases). The ends were cut back, 5 bases at V and 10 bases at J, with 27 bases in the middle. CDR1 and CDR2 (germline): SEHNR, FQNEAQ (reference sequence). There are 18 residues in the CDR3. The chain's CDR3 is CASSGGRGFPNQGSPLHF. The CDR3 DNA reads TGTGCCAGCAGCGGAGGGAGAGGATTTCCAAACCAGGGGTCACCCCTCCACTTT. The full variable domain, its missing parts supplied by reference TRBV7-9 and TRBJ1-6, is DTGVSQNPRHKITKRGQNVTFRCDPISEHNRLYWYRQTLGQGPEFLTYFQNEAQLEKSRLLSDRFSAERPKGSFSTLEIQRTEQGDSAMYLCASSGGRGFPNQGSPLHFGNGTRLTVT.

The rearrangement links TRBV5-6 to TRBJ1-2; 8 nucleotides match TRBD1. The CDR3 extends over 14 amino acids. CDR1 is SGHDT, CDR2 YYEEEE, per germline. Unmatched junction bases numbered 8, after V lost 2 bases and J lost 8 bases. The CDR3 here is CASSFGRQGYGYTF. The DNA of the CDR3 is TGTGCCAGCAGCTTTGGGAGACAGGGGTACGGCTACACCTTC.

The chain joins TRBV7-2 to TRBJ1-3; TRBD1 matches at 7 bases. Unmatched junction bases numbered 9, after V lost 5 bases and J lost 8 bases. The CDR3 runs 14 residues. The germline CDR1 and CDR2 sequences are SGHTA and FQGNSA. The CDR3 DNA reads TGTGCCAGCAGCCAGACAGGGACAGCGGACACCATATATTTT. It codes for CASSQTGTADTIYF.

The V gene is TRBV7-8, the J gene TRBJ1-3; D perhaps matches TRBD1 (5 bases). The V gene lost 5 bases and the J gene lost 2 bases, with 13 bases spanning the gap. CDR3 length: 15 amino acids. Germline V gene data show CDR1 as SGHVS and CDR2 as FQNEAQ. The CDR3 here is CASSPLTVTGNTIYF. Here the CDR3 DNA reads TGTGCCAGCAGCCCCTTGACAGTAACTGGAAACACCATATATTTT.

The V and J genes are TRBV5-5 and TRBJ1-6; D is ambiguous. Germline V gives CDR1 SGHKS, CDR2 YYEKEE (reference sequence). Trimming removed 1 base from V and 10 bases from J, with 3 bases in between. The CDR3 is 11 residues long. CDR3 sequence reads: CASSLYSPLHF. CDR3 DNA: TGTGCCAGCAGCTTGTACTCACCCCTCCACTTT.

The V gene is TRBV10-3, the J gene TRBJ1-4; TRBD1 aligns across 10 bases. In germline, CDR1 is ENHRY, CDR2 SYGVKD. V was pared by 11 bases and J by 5 bases, with 5 bases of the junction left unmatched. The CDR3 is 13 amino acids. CDR3 in DNA: TGTGCCGCCGGGGGACAGGGGAATGAAAAACTGTTTTTT. Amino acid sequence: CAAGGQGNEKLFF.

The rearrangement links TRBV5-1 to TRBJ2-7, with D perhaps TRBD1 (6 bases). Between the trimmed V and J ends, which lost 6 bases and 2 bases, there was a span of 12 bases. The CDR3 has 13 residues. Germline V lookup: CDR1 SGHRS, CDR2 YFSETQ. CDR3 protein: CASTSGAAYEQYF. As DNA, the CDR3 is TGCGCCAGCACCTCAGGGGCGGCCTACGAGCAGTACTTC.

The V call is TRBV6-5, the J call TRBJ1-3; D might be TRBD1 (6 bases). CDR1 is MNHEY, CDR2 SVGAGI, per germline. This CDR3 has 15 residues. The germline V and J ends were trimmed by 2 bases and 8 bases, with 16 bases remaining between them. The DNA for the CDR3 is TGTGCCAGCAGTTACCTTACAGGGTACCAATACACCATATATTTT. Translating it yields CASSYLTGYQYTIYF.

This clone was seen only a few times. The V and J genes are TRBV18 and TRBJ2-1; D unresolved. CDR1 is KGHSH and CDR2 is LQKENI in the germline V gene. V was cut by 2 bases and J by 4 bases, with 9 bases left in between. The CDR3 sequence is 14 residues long. The CDR3 DNA reads TGTGCCAGCTCACCATCGACTTTTTACAATGAGCAGTTCTTC. It yields the protein CASSPSTFYNEQFF.

The rearrangement links TRBV19 to TRBJ1-5; no clear D gene. Germline V gives CDR1 LNHDA, CDR2 SQIVND (reference sequence). V was cut by 7 bases and J by 2 bases, with 9 bases left in between. The CDR3 runs 13 residues. For the CDR3, the DNA is TGTGCCAGTATAGGTAGGGGCAATCAGCCCCAGCATTTT. It translates to CASIGRGNQPQHF.

The chain has TRBV5-1 and TRBJ2-7, with TRBD2 as a possible D gene (7 bases). CDR3 length: 15 amino acids. Trimming stripped 4 bases from V and 2 bases from J, with 16 bases between. In germline, CDR1 is SGHRS, CDR2 YFSETQ. In nucleotides, the CDR3 is TGCGCCAGCAGCCCCGCGGCGGGGGCAACCTACGAGCAGTACTTC. Encoded protein: CASSPAAGATYEQYF.

The chain couples TRBV28 to TRBJ2-2; D assignment may be TRBD1 or TRBD2 (6 bases each). From germline, CDR1 is MDHEN and CDR2 SYDVKM. Trimming cost V 7 bases and J 7 bases, with 13 bases left between them. There are 13 residues in the CDR3. CDR3 DNA sequence: TGTGCCAGCAAAGGGGGGCGCCACGGGGAGCTGTTTTTT. The encoded protein is CASKGGRHGELFF.

The rearrangement uses TRBV19 and TRBJ2-6, with unresolved D. V was shortened by 4 bases and J by 0 bases, with 4 bases between the two germline ends. The CDR3 loop spans 14 amino acids. Germline CDR1 and CDR2: LNHDA and SQIVND (reference sequence). Here the CDR3 DNA reads TGTGCCAGTAGTAGGGGCTCTGGGGCCAACGTCCTGACTTTC. This sequence encodes CASSRGSGANVLTF. Full variable domain (outside the CDR3, taken from reference TRBV19 and TRBJ2-6): DGGITQSPKYLFRKEGQNVTLSCEQNLNHDAMYWYRQDPGQGLRLIYYSQIVNDFQKGDIAEGYSVSREKKESFPLTVTSAQKNPTAFYLCASSRGSGANVLTFGAGSRLTVL.

V usage is TRBV5-6 and J usage is TRBJ2-3; maybe TRBD1 (5 bases). Trimming removed 1 base from V and 1 base from J, with 13 bases in between. CDR3 length: 16 amino acids. Germline-derived CDR1 and CDR2 are SGHDT and YYEEEE. The CDR3 here is CASSLIQGWGTDTQYF. The DNA for the CDR3 is TGTGCCAGCAGCTTGATCCAGGGATGGGGCACAGATACGCAGTATTTT.

The V and J genes are TRBV5-8 and TRBJ2-2; a possible D gene is TRBD2 (5 bases). The CDR3 loop spans 14 amino acids. V was cut by 4 bases and J by 5 bases, with 12 bases left in between. Germline V CDR1 and CDR2: SGHTS, YDEGEE. The CDR3 DNA reads TGTGCCAGCAGCGCCAGGATAGCGACCGGGGAGCTGTTTTTT. Its protein is CASSARIATGELFF.

This sequence joins TRBV11-3 and TRBJ2-3, with D perhaps matching TRBD1 or TRBD2 (6 bases each). This CDR3 is 16 amino acids long. The ends were cut back, 5 bases at V and 0 bases at J, with 15 bases in the middle. Looked up from germline, CDR1 is SGHNT and CDR2 is YENEEA. The CDR3 DNA sequence: TGTGCCAGCAGCGCGGGGACATGGGGCAGCACAGATACGCAGTATTTT. This gives the protein CASSAGTWGSTDTQYF.

This clone was found once. The chain joins TRBV7-9 to TRBJ2-3; 10 bases agree with TRBD2. In germline, CDR1 is SEHNR, CDR2 FQNEAQ (reference sequence). V shed 6 bases and J 4 bases; nucleotides not matched to a gene: 10. This CDR3 is 16 amino acids long. The chain's CDR3 is CASSHRLAGLADTQYF. DNA for the CDR3: TGTGCCAGCAGTCACAGACTAGCGGGTCTCGCAGATACGCAGTATTTT.

This rearrangement joins TRBV6-1 to TRBJ1-5; D is unclear. Trimming shortened V by 10 bases and J by 3 bases, and 13 bases separated the two germline ends. Germline-derived CDR1 and CDR2 are MNHNS and SASEGT. This CDR3 is built from 13 residues. The CDR3 sequence is CATAVGYNQPQHF. CDR3 in DNA: TGTGCCACCGCGGTGGGGTACAATCAGCCCCAGCATTTT.

This clone is labeled as medium-sized (0.01 to 0.1%). This rearrangement joins TRBV5-1 to TRBJ1-1; tentatively, D is TRBD1 (6 bases). The ends were cut back, 0 bases at V and 1 base at J, with 10 bases in the middle. Looked up from germline, CDR1 is SGHRS and CDR2 is YFSETQ. The CDR3 length is 15 residues. As DNA, the CDR3 is TGCGCCAGCAGCTTGGACGGCAGGGGGAACACTGAAGCTTTCTTT. Translating gives CASSLDGRGNTEAFF. The entire variable domain, with the rest obtained from reference TRBV5-1 and TRBJ1-1, is as follows: KAGVTQTPRYLIKTRGQQVTLSCSPISGHRSVSWYQQTPGQGLQFLFEYFSETQRNKGNFPGRFSGRQFSNSRSEMNVSTLELGDSALYLCASSLDGRGNTEAFFGQGTRLTVV.